This T cell receptor (beta chain) was found in a study of shared clonotypes between healthy human individuals. Broader study findings: Since donors were few, the genetic and exposure-history diversity represented was limited.

Sequencing used immunoSEQ multiplex PCR; TCRdb keeps in-frame clones, though not all of them. The repertoire includes approximately 640,000 clones, less than 95% of them detected once, and 34% sits in the top ten. This clone was found a few times. Its antigen is not identified. V lost 6 bases and J 4 bases, leaving 19 bases between the germline ends. Per the germline V gene, CDR1 is SQVTM and CDR2 is ANQGSEA. The CDR3 has 15 amino acids. Material for sequencing was memory CD8+ T cells from PBMCs. Subset of the sample: CD45RO+ cells pooled with CCR7-negative TemRA cells. The clonotype comes from a man between 18 and 29 years old in good health. Some clones in this sample may be carry-over from other donors' samples. J is TRBJ2-1 and V is TRBV29-1; D may correspond to TRBD1 or TRBD2 (5 bases each). CDR3 in amino acids: CSVLGPNDSYNEQFF. The DNA of the CDR3 is TGCAGCGTGCTGGGACCCAACGATTCATACAATGAGCAGTTCTTC.